The T cell receptor beta chain under discussion was sequenced for a study of blood T cell repertoires in COVID-19. The germline V and J ends were trimmed by 8 bases and 4 bases, with 9 bases remaining between them. The length of the CDR3 is 12 residues. Authors' analysis steps: Reference gene primer amplification in the assay estimated nucleated cell counts. Data came from immunoSEQ multiplex PCR; TCRdb stores just in-frame clones and leaves some out. V and J calls and clone size are given by that table; D and trimming were obtained from the DNA. The sample consists of 200,000 to 250,000 clones, about 90% of them appearing once.

Material: peripheral blood. The sequence was collected from a man aged 60-69 years with COVID-19, enrolled during active disease. The chain combines TRBV12-3 or TRBV12-4 with TRBJ1-3, with unresolved D. The CDR3 DNA sequence: TGTGCCAGCCTCACAGTGGGAAACACCATATATTTT. Its translation: CASLTVGNTIYF.